These T cell receptor beta chains were read from a single sample in a study of neoadjuvant nivolumab and ipilimumab in lung cancer. Here immunoSEQ multiplex PCR was the method, and the copy in TCRdb shows in-frame clones only, minus some. The sample yields around 30,000 clones, approximately 84% seen once. The sequences come from peripheral blood, collected before neoadjuvant nivolumab, alone or with ipilimumab. These receptors originate from an adult with non-small cell lung cancer. Each CDR3 is given without its conserved first and last residue. Each record gives: V gene, CDR3 protein.

V gene: TRBV11-1; CDR3 protein: ASSFGGVGNSPLH
V gene: TRBV4-1; CDR3 protein: ASSLEGGEEKLF
V gene: TRBV6-5; CDR3 protein: ASTKSWGGQGTQY
V gene: TRBV14; CDR3 protein: ASSQVIGLYGYT
V gene: TRBV7-8; CDR3 protein: ASSLGEGDTQY
V gene: TRBV11-2; CDR3 protein: ASIGVQGAKGYT
V gene: TRBV9; CDR3 protein: ASSVAPDTPQF
V gene: TRBV4-2; CDR3 protein: ASSRQGGGETQY
V gene: TRBV2; CDR3 protein: ASSLTGNEQF
V gene: TRBV7-2; CDR3 protein: ASSATDRGPGYT
V gene: TRBV7-9; CDR3 protein: ASSLAGGGGYT
V gene: TRBV5-6; CDR3 protein: ASSSQGGETQY
V gene: TRBV5-1; CDR3 protein: ASSLVPPGQGGTEAF
V gene: TRBV28; CDR3 protein: ASKIPGTQNEKLF
V gene: TRBV5-1; CDR3 protein: ASSPGQGNPGELF
V gene: TRBV28; CDR3 protein: ASSARGTRTGNTIY
V gene: TRBV5-8; CDR3 protein: ASSLGQGGIGELF
V gene: TRBV10-3; CDR3 protein: AISDPTGRYDGYT
V gene: TRBV5-1; CDR3 protein: ASSVGLAGISSTDTQY
V gene: TRBV6-1; CDR3 protein: ASRDTYGYT
V gene: TRBV28; CDR3 protein: ASSLDGDTQY
V gene: TRBV5-1; CDR3 protein: ASSLGQGYEQF
V gene: TRBV13; CDR3 protein: ASSLGGTVYEQY
V gene: TRBV9; CDR3 protein: ASSVEGRGHLPGYT
V gene: TRBV19; CDR3 protein: ASSEVEKLF
V gene: TRBV28; CDR3 protein: ASSLVGGSYNEQF
V gene: TRBV4-2; CDR3 protein: ASSHLGQGNEAF
V gene: TRBV6-1; CDR3 protein: ASSPLDRAVQPQH
V gene: TRBV4-1; CDR3 protein: ASSQRGNEQF
V gene: TRBV5-5; CDR3 protein: ASSSIIGRESVYGYT
V gene: TRBV10-1; CDR3 protein: ASSGLGMAF
V gene: TRBV7-2; CDR3 protein: ASSPGLAGGGNTQY
V gene: TRBV9; CDR3 protein: ASSVASLAGGTDTQY
V gene: TRBV27; CDR3 protein: ASSTQETQY
V gene: TRBV27; CDR3 protein: ASSYDRGLETQY
V gene: TRBV5-5; CDR3 protein: ASSPQGLGETQY
V gene: TRBV6-6; CDR3 protein: ASSQTSNYGYT
V gene: TRBV6-1; CDR3 protein: ASNAGRVSAEAF
V gene: TRBV18; CDR3 protein: ASSPLAVSGNTIY
V gene: TRBV7-9; CDR3 protein: ASSHGAGYEQY